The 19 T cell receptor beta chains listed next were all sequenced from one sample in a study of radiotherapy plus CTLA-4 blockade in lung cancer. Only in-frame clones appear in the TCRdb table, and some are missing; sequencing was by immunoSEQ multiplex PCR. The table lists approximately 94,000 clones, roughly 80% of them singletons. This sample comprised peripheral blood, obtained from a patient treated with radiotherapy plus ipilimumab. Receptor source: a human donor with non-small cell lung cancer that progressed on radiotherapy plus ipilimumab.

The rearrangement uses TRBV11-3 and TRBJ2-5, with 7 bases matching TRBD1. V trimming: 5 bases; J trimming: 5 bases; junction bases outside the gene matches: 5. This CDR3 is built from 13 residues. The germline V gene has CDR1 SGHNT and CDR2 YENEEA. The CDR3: CASSLTGLETQYF. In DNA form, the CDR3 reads TGTGCCAGCAGCCTGACAGGGTTGGAGACCCAGTACTTC. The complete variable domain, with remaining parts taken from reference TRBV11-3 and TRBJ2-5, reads EAGVVQSPRYKIIEKKQPVAFWCNPISGHNTLYWYLQNLGQGPELLIRYENEEAVDDSQLPKDRFSAERLKGVDSTLKIQPAELGDSAVYLCASSLTGLETQYFGPGTRLLVL.

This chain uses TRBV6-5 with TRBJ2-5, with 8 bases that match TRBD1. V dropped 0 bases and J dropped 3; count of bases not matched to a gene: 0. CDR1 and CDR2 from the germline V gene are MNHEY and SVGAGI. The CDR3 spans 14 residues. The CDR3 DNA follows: TGTGCCAGCAGTTACTCGGACAGGGAAGAGACCCAGTACTTC. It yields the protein CASSYSDREETQYF.

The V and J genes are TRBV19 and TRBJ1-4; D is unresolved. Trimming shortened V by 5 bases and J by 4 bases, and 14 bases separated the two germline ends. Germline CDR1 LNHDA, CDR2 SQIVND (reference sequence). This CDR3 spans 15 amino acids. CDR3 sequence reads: CASSPGLAINEKLFF. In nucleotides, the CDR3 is TGTGCCAGTAGTCCCGGACTCGCGATTAATGAAAAACTGTTTTTT.

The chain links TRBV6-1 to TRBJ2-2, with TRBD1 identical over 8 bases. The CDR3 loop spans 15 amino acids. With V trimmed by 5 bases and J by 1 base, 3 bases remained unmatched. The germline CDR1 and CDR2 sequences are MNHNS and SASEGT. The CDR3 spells CASSLGQGNTGELFF. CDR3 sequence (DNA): TGTGCCAGCAGTCTTGGACAGGGGAACACCGGGGAGCTGTTTTTT.

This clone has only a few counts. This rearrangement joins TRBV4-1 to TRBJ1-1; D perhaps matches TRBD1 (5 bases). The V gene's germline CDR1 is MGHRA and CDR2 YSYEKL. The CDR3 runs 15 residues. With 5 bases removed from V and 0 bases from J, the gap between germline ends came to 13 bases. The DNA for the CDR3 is TGCGCCAGCAGCGGCTGGGGCCTCATGAACACTGAAGCTTTCTTT. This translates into CASSGWGLMNTEAFF.

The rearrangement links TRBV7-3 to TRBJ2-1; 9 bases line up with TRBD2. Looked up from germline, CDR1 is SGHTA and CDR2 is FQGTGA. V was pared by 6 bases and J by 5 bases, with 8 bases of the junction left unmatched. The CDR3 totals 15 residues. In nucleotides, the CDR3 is TGTGCCAGCAGTTTTAGCGGGGGTGGAAACAATGAGCAGTTCTTC. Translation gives CASSFSGGGNNEQFF.

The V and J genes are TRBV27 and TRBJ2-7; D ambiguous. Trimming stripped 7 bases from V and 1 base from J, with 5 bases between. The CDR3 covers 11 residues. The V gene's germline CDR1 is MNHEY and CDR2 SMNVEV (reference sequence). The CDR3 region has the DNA TGTGCCAGCACCAGATCCTACGAGCAGTACGTC. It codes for CASTRSYEQYV.

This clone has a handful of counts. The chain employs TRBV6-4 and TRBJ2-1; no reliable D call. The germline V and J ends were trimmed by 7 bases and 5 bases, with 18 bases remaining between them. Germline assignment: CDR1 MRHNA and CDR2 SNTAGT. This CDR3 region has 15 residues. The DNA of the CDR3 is TGTGCCAGCATTAAGGCACTACCGCGCCACAATGAGCAGTTCTTC. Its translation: CASIKALPRHNEQFF.

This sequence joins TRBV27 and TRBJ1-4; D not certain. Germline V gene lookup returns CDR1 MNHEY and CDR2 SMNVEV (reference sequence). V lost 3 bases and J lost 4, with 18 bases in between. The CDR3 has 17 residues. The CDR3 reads CASSFRRPTNRNEKLFF. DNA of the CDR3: TGTGCCAGCAGTTTTAGAAGGCCAACAAACCGTAATGAAAAACTGTTTTTT.

This chain's CDR3 is CASSQQGMRTEAFF. CDR3 bases: TGCGCCAGCAGCCAACAGGGGATGAGGACTGAAGCTTTCTTT. The chain combines TRBV4-1 with TRBJ1-1, with a weak D call TRBD1 (6 bases). CDR1 is MGHRA and CDR2 is YSYEKL in the germline V gene. The CDR3 has 14 residues. V gave up 2 bases and J gave up 5 bases, with 12 bases separating them.

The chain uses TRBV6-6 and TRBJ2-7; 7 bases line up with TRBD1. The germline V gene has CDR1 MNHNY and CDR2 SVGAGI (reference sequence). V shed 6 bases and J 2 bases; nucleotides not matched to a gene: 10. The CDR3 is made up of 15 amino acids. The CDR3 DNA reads TGTGCCAGCAGCGAAGGTGCGACAGGGACCTACGAGCAGTACGTC. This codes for CASSEGATGTYEQYV.

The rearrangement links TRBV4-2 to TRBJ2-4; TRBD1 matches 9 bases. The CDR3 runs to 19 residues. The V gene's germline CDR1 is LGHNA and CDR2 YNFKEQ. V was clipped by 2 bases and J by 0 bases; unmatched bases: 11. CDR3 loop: CASSQSNRGQGLAKNIQYF. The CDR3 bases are TGTGCCAGCAGCCAATCCAATCGGGGACAGGGTCTAGCCAAAAACATTCAGTACTTC.

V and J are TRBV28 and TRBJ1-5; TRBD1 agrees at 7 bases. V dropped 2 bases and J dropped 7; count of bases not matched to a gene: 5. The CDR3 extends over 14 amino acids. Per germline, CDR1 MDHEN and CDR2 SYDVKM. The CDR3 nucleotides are TGTGCCAGCAGTTTACAGGGGGTCTGGCAGCCCCAGCATTTT. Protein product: CASSLQGVWQPQHF.

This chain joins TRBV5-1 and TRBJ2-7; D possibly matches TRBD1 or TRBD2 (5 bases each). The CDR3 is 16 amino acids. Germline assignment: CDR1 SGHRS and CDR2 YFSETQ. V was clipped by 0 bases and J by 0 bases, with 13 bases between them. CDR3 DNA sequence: TGCGCCAGCAGCTTGGGCAGCCGGGACGGCTCCTACGAGCAGTACTTC. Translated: CASSLGSRDGSYEQYF.

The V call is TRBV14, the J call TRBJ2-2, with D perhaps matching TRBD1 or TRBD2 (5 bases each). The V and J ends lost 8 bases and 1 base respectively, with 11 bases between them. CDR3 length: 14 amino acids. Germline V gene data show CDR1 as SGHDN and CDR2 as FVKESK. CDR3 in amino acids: CASRGRWNTGELFF. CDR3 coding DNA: TGTGCCAGCCGGGGACGGTGGAACACCGGGGAGCTGTTTTTT.

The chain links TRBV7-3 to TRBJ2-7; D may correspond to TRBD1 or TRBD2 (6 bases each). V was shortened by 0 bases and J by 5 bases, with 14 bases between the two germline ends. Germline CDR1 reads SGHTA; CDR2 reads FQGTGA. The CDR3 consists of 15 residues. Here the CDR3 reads CASSLTPGALDEQYF. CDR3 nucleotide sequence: TGTGCCAGCAGCTTAACGCCGGGGGCGCTCGACGAGCAGTACTTC.

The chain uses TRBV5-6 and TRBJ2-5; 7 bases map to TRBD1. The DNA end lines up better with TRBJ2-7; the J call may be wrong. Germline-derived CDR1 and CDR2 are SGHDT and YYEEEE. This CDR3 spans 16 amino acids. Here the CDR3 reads CASTRDSHSTIYEQYF. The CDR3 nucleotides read TGTGCCAGCACGAGGGACAGTCACAGTACCATCTACGAGCAGTACTTC.

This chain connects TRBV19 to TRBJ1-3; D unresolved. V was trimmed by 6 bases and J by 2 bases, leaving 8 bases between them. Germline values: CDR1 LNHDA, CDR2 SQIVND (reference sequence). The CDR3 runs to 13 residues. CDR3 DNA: TGTGCCAGTAGCGTGGCAACTGGAAACACCATATATTTT. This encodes CASSVATGNTIYF.

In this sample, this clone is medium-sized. This CDR3 reads CASSVDWGPSSGANVLTF. CDR3 DNA: TGTGCCAGCAGCGTAGATTGGGGGCCCAGTTCTGGGGCCAACGTCCTGACTTTC. The V call is TRBV9, the J call TRBJ2-6; D might be TRBD1 (6 bases). Trimming left V 0 bases short and J 1 base short, with 14 bases between. Germline values: CDR1 SGDLS, CDR2 YYNGEE. The CDR3 consists of 18 residues.